The text below deals with one T cell receptor beta chain. Its antigen is unidentified. The PCR used 60 Vbeta and 13 Jbeta primers. In the original workflow: It was a later analysis that counted some 80 million unique TCR beta chains, of which some 12 million were shared. Sequencing used immunoSEQ multiplex PCR; TCRdb keeps in-frame clones, though not all of them. V, J and clone size are taken as reported in that table, and D and trimming were inferred from the DNA itself. The data contain under 200,000 clones, roughly 80% of them seen just once; the ten biggest clones take up 1.3%. The data were obtained in a study of cytomegalovirus exposure and HLA in healthy donors. General study points: Cytomegalovirus status, reportedly, was diagnosed with high specificity and sensitivity by the classifier. Fewer N-insertions than the 666-donor mean were reportedly shown by an Asian-associated ancestry cluster in a later analysis.

In germline, CDR1 is SQVTM, CDR2 ANQGSEA. Losses at the gene ends were 5 bases for V and 2 bases for J; bases not matched to a gene: 11. The CDR3 has 15 residues. This receptor was obtained from a man between 25 and 39 years old in good health and CMV-seronegative. The V gene is TRBV29-1, the J gene TRBJ1-1; 7 positions agree with TRBD1. The sequencing input was PBMCs. The DNA for the CDR3 is TGCAGCGTTTGGGACAGCCTTCTTTATAACACTGAAGCTTTCTTT. Its translation: CSVWDSLLYNTEAFF.